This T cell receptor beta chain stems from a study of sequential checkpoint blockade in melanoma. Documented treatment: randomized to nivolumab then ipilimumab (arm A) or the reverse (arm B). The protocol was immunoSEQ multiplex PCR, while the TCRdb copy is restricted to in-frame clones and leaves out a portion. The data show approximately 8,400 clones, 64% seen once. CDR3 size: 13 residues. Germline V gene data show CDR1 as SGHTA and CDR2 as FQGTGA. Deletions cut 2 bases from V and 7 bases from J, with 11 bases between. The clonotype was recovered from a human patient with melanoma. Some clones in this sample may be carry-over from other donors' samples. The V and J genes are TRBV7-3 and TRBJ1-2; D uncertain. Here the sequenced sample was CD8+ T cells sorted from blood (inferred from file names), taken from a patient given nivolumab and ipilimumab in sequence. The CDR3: CASSLSGSGGYTF. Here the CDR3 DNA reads TGTGCCAGCAGCTTATCCGGATCGGGTGGCTACACCTTC. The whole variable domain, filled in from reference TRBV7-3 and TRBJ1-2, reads GAGVSQTPSNKVTEKGKYVELRCDPISGHTALYWYRQSLGQGPEFLIYFQGTGAADDSGLPNDRFFAVRPEGSVSTLKIQRTERGDSAVYLCASSLSGSGGYTFGSGTRLTVV.